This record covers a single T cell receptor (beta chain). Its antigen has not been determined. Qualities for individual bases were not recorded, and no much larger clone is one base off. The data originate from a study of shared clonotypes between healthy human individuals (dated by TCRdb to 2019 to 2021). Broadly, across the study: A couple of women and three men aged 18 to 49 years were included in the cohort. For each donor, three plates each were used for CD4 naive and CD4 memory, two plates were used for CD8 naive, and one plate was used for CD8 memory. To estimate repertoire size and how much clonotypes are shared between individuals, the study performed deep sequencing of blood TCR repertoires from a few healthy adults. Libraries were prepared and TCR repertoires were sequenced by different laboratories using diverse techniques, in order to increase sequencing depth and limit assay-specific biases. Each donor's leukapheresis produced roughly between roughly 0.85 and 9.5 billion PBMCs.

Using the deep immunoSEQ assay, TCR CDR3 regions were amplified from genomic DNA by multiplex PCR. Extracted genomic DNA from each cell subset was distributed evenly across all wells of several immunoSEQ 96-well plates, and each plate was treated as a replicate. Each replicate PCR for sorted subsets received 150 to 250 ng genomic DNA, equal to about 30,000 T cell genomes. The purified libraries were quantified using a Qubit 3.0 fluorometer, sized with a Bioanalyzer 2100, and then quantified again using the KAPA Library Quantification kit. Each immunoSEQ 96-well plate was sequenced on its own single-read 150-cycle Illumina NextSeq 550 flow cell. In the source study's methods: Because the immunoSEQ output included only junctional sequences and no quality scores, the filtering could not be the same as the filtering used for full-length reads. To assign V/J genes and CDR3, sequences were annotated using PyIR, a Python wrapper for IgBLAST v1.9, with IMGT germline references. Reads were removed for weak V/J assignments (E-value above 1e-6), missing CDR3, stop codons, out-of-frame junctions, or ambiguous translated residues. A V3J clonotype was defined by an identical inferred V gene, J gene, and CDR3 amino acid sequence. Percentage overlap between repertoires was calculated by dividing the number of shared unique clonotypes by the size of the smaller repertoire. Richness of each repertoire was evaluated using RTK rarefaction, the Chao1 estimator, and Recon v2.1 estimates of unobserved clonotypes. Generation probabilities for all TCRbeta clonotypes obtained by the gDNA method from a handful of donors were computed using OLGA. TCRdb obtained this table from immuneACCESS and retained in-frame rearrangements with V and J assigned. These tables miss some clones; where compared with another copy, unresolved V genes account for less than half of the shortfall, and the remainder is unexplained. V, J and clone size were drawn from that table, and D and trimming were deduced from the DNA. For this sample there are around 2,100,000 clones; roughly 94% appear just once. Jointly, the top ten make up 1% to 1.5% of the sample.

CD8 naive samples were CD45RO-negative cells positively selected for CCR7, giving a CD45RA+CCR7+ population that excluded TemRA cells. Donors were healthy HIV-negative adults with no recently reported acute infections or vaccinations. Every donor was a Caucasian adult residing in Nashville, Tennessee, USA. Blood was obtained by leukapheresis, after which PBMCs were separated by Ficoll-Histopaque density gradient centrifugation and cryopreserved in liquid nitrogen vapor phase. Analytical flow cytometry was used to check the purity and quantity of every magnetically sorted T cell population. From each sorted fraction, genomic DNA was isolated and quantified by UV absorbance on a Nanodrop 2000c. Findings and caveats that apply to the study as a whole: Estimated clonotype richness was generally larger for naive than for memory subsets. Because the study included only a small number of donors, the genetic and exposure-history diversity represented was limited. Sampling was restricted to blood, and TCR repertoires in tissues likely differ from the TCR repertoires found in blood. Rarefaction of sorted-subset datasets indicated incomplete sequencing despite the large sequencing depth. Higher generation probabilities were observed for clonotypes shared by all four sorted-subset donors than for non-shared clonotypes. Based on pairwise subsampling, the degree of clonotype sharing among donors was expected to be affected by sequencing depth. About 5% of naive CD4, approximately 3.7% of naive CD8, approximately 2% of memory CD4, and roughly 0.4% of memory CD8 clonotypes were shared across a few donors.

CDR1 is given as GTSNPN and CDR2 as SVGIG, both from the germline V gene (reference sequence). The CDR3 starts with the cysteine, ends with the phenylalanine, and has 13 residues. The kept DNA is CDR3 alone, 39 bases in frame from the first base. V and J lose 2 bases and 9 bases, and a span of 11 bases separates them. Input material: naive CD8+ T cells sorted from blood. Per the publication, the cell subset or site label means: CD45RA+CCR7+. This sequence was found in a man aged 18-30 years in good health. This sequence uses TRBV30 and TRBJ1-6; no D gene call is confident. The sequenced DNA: TGTGCCTGGAGTTTCGCCGGTATTTCACCCCTCCACTTT. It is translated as CAWSFAGISPLHF. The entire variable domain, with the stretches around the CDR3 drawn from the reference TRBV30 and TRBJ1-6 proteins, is SQTIHQWPATLVQPVGSPLSLECTVEGTSNPNLYWYRQAAGRGLQLLFYSVGIGQISSEVPQNLSASRPQDRQFILSSKKLLLSDSGFYLCAWSFAGISPLHFGNGTRLTVT.